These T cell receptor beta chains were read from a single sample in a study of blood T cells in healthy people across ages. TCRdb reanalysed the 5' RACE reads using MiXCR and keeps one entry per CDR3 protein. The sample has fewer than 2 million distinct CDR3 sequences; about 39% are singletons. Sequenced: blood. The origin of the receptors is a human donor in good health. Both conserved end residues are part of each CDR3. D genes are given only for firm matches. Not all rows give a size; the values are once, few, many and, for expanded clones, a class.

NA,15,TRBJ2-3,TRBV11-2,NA,TGTGCCAGCAGCTTAACGGGGGCATTCACAGATACGCAGTATTTT,CASSLTGAFTDTQYF
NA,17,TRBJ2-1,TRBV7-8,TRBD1,TGTGCCAGCAGCTTAGACGACAGGGGGCACGTGGACAATGAGCAGTTCTTC,CASSLDDRGHVDNEQFF
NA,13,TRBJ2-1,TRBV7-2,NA,TGTGCCAGCAGCTCGCAGCCGACTGGGCTGCAGTTCTTC,CASSSQPTGLQFF
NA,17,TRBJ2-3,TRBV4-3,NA,TGCGCCAGCAGCCAAGGCCTCGGCCAAACTAGCACAGATACGCAGTATTTT,CASSQGLGQTSTDTQYF
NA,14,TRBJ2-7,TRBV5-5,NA,TGTGCCAGCAGCTTCTACAGGACCTCCTACGAGCAGTACTTC,CASSFYRTSYEQYF
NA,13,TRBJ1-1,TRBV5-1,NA,TGCGCCAGCAGCGTCCGAGGGAGAATTGAAGCTTTCTTT,CASSVRGRIEAFF
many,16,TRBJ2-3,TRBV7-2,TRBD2,TGTGCCAGCAGCTATCGGTTAGGGGCTAGCGGGTTTACGCAGTATTTT,CASSYRLGASGFTQYF
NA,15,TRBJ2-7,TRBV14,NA,TGTGCCAGCAGCCCCACCATAGCGCAGAGGGACGAGCAGTACTTC,CASSPTIAQRDEQYF
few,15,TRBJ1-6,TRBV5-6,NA,TGTGCCAGCAGCTTTGGGAGCAGGGGAAATTCACCCCTCCACTTT,CASSFGSRGNSPLHF
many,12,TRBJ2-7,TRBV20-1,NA,TGCAGTGCTAGGCCCCCAGGATACGAGCAGTACTTC,CSARPPGYEQYF
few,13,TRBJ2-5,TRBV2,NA,TGTGCCAGCGCTCGGTCACCCCAAGAGACCCAGTACTTC,CASARSPQETQYF
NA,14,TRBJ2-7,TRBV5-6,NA,TGTGCCAGCACGCCCCGGGACGGGTCCTACGAGCAGTACTTC,CASTPRDGSYEQYF
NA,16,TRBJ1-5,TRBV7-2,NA,TGTGCCAGCAGCTTAGTTGGCAGGGTATTAAATCAGCCCCAGCATTTT,CASSLVGRVLNQPQHF
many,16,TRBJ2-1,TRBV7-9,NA,TGTGCCAGCAGCCCACCCTCCGGGGTAGGCTACAATGAGCAGTTCTTC,CASSPPSGVGYNEQFF
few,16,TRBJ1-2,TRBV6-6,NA,TGTGCCAGCACCTACTCGAAGTCACCTTCTAACTATGGCTACACCTTC,CASTYSKSPSNYGYTF
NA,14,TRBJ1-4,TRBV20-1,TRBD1,TGCAGTGCTAGACTGGGGACAGGGAGTGAAAAACTGTTTTTT,CSARLGTGSEKLFF
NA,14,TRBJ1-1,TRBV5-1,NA,TGCGCCAGCAGCTTACCCCTTGGGAACACTGAAGCTTTCTTT,CASSLPLGNTEAFF
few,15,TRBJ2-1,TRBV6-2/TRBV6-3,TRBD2,TGTGCCAGCACCTTACTAGCGGGGGGAGACAATGAGCAGTTCTTC,CASTLLAGGDNEQFF
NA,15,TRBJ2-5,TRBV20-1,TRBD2,TGCAGTGCTAGAGGCCGAGGGACTAGTCGTGATGAGCAGTACTTC,CSARGRGTSRDEQYF
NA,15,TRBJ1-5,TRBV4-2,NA,TGTGCCAGCAGTCATACAGGTCATAGCAATCAGCCCCAGCATTTT,CASSHTGHSNQPQHF
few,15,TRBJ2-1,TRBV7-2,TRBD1,TGTGCCAGCAGCTCATCGTCACAGGGGTACAATGAGCAGTTCTTC,CASSSSSQGYNEQFF
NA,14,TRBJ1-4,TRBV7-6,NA,TGTGCCAGCAGCTTAGTAGGACAGAGTGAAAAACTGTTTTTT,CASSLVGQSEKLFF
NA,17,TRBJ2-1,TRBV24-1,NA,TGTGCCACCAGTGATTTGGGGAACCCGAGCTCCTACAATGAGCAGTTCTTC,CATSDLGNPSSYNEQFF
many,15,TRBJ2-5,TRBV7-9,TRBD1,TGTGCCAGCAGCTTAGGACAGGGCGTCGCGGAGACCCAGTACTTC,CASSLGQGVAETQYF
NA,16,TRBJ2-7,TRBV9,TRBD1,TGTGCCAGCAGCCAGGCCCCGACAGGGGGCCTCTACGAGCAGTACTTC,CASSQAPTGGLYEQYF
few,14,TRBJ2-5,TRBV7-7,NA,TGTGCCAGCAGCTTAAGGCTAGCCCTGGAGACCCAGTACTTC,CASSLRLALETQYF
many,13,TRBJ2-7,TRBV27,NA,TGTGCCAGCAGTTTATTGGCCCACTACGAGCAGTACTTC,CASSLLAHYEQYF
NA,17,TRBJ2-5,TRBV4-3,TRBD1,TGCGCCAGCAGCCAAGGATTACGGACAGGGAGCGGGGAGACCCAGTACTTC,CASSQGLRTGSGETQYF
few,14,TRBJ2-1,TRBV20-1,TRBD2,TGCAGTGCTAGTGGTAGCGGGGGGTACAATGAGCAGTTCTTC,CSASGSGGYNEQFF
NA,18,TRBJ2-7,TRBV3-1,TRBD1,TGTGCCGGCAGCCAAGATCTCGGACGAGACAGGGTATCCTACGAGCAGTACTTC,CAGSQDLGRDRVSYEQYF
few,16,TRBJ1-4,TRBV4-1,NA,TGCGCCAGCAGCCAAGATAAGGGGGCAACTAATGAAAAACTGTTTTTT,CASSQDKGATNEKLFF
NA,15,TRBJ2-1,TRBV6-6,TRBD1,TGTGCCAGCAGTTACTCGAGGGGCAGGGGGAATGAGCAGTTCTTC,CASSYSRGRGNEQFF
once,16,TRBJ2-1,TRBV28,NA,TGTGCCAGCAGGGAGCCAGGGGGGGCCTCCTACAATGAGCAGTTCTTC,CASREPGGASYNEQFF
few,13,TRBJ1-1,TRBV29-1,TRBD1,TGCAGCGTAGGGACAGGGTGGACCACTGAAGCTTTCTTT,CSVGTGWTTEAFF
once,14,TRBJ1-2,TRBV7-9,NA,TGTGCCAGCAGCTTCATGACAAAATACTATGGCTACACCTTC,CASSFMTKYYGYTF
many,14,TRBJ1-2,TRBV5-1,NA,TGCGCCAGCAGCTACGGACGTACTAACTATGGCTACACCTTC,CASSYGRTNYGYTF
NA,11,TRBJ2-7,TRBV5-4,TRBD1,TGTGCCAGCAGCGATGGACAGGGTCAGTACTTC,CASSDGQGQYF
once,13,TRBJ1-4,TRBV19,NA,TGTGCCAGTAGTATAGATCCCGGTGAAAAACTGTTTTTT,CASSIDPGEKLFF
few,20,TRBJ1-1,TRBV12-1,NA,TGTGCCAGCAGCTTTGAAATTCCAAAGGGAGTTCTCCTTGTGAACACTGAAGCTTTCTTT,CASSFEIPKGVLLVNTEAFF
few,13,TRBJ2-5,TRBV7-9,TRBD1,TGTGCCAGCACGTTCGGGGACAGAGAGACCCAGTACTTC,CASTFGDRETQYF
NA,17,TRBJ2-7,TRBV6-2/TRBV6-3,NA,TGTACCAGCAGTTACTGGCCGGAGGCGACGAGCTCCTACGAGCAGTACTTC,CTSSYWPEATSSYEQYF
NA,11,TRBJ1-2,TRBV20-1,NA,TGCAGTGTTTCCCTCTTTAATGGCTACACCTTC,CSVSLFNGYTF
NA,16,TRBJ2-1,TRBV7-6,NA,TGTGCCAGCAGCCTACGACAGGCGCCCTTCAACAATGAGCAGTTCTTC,CASSLRQAPFNNEQFF
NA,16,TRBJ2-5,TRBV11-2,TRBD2,TGTGCCAGCAGGCCTACTAGCGGGGGGACTCAAGAGACCCAGTACTTC,CASRPTSGGTQETQYF
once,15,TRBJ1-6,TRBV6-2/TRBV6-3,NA,TGTGCCAGCAGCAAAGCGGGCAGGGGTGATTCACCCCTCCACTTT,CASSKAGRGDSPLHF
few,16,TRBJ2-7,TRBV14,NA,TGTGCCAGCAGCCAAGACGCAGGATTTCCCTCCTACGAGCAGTACTTC,CASSQDAGFPSYEQYF
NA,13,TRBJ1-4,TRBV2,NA,TGTGCCAGCAATGAGGACCCTGATGAAAAACTGTTTTTT,CASNEDPDEKLFF
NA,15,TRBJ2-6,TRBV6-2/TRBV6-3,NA,TGTGCCAGCAGTTACGGGTGGTCCGGGGCCAACGTCCGGACTTTC,CASSYGWSGANVRTF
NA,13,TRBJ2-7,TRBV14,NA,TGTGCCAGCAGCGATCAGGTATCCTACGAGCAGTACTTC,CASSDQVSYEQYF